Following are 14 T cell receptor beta chains from one sample sequenced in a study of T-cell reconstitution after alpha-beta-depleted transplantation in children. The TCRbeta library was prepared with unique molecular identifiers. TCRdb passed the PCR reads through MiXCR, listing each CDR3 protein once. The sample holds roughly 500,000 distinct CDR3 sequences, around 12% seen once. Sequenced material: PBMCs from the stem cell graft donor, taken from the stem cell graft. Source of these receptors: a human donor who donated a stem cell graft to a child with combined immunodeficiency.

Worth noting for this clonotype: Given a much more abundant clone one base away, this may be a read error. The gene calls are TRBV12-3 or TRBV12-4 and TRBJ2-1; D may be TRBD2 (5 bases). The CDR3 covers 16 residues. In nucleotides, the CDR3 is TGTGCCAGCAGTTTACTCAGCGGCCTTCCCTACGATGAGCAGTTCTTC. Its protein is CASSLLSGLPYDEQFF.

This clonotype was picked up a small number of times. The chain links TRBV6-1 to TRBJ2-5; 8 bases align to TRBD1. The length of the CDR3 is 14 residues. Germline lookup yields CDR1 MNHNS and CDR2 SASEGT. J lost 2 bases, V lost 5 bases, and 4 bases had no gene match. The CDR3 is CASSPDRVQETQYF. The DNA of the CDR3 is TGTGCCAGCAGTCCGGACAGGGTGCAAGAGACCCAGTACTTC.

V usage is TRBV10-3 and J usage is TRBJ2-2; D is possibly TRBD2 (5 bases). The CDR3 is made up of 14 amino acids. V was clipped by 3 bases and J by 4 bases, with 9 bases between them. Per the germline V gene, CDR1 is ENHRY and CDR2 is SYGVKD. This chain's CDR3 is CAISDFGVTGELFF. The CDR3 nucleotides are TGTGCCATCAGTGATTTCGGGGTCACCGGGGAGCTGTTTTTT.

This clonotype was observed a single time. The chain carries TRBV6-1 and TRBJ2-3; no clear D. Trimming stripped 6 bases from V and 4 bases from J, with 11 bases between. The CDR3 consists of 13 residues. Germline V gives CDR1 MNHNS, CDR2 SASEGT. CDR3 sequence: CASSHTGSDTQYF. CDR3 nucleotide sequence: TGTGCCAGCAGCCACACTGGGTCAGATACGCAGTATTTT.

The chain couples TRBV14 to TRBJ2-7; 10 nucleotides line up with TRBD2. CDR3 length: 16 amino acids. Germline V CDR1 and CDR2: SGHDN, FVKESK. The V segment lost 1 base and the J segment 0 bases; nucleotides outside the gene matches: 3. The chain's CDR3 is CASSQAGLAYSYEQYF. The CDR3 region has the DNA TGTGCCAGCAGCCAAGCGGGACTAGCGTACTCCTACGAGCAGTACTTC.

This clonotype was seen a few times. The DNA is left out, because the CDR3 cannot be placed on it with certainty; the CDR3 is given as TCRdb lists it. The chain uses TRBV12-3 or TRBV12-4 and TRBJ2-2. The CDR3 is made up of 12 amino acids, end residues included. The CDR3 reads CASILGNGELFF.

This clonotype appeared a few times. The chain joins TRBV9 to TRBJ2-1; D perhaps matches TRBD2 (7 bases). Per germline, CDR1 SGDLS and CDR2 YYNGEE. V was clipped by 5 bases and J by 8 bases, with 14 bases between them. The CDR3 has 13 amino acids. As DNA, the CDR3 is TGTGCCAGCAGAGGGGGGGTGGGGGATGAGCAGTTCTTC. It yields the protein CASRGGVGDEQFF.

The rearrangement joins TRBV29-1 to TRBJ2-3; 8 nucleotides line up with TRBD2. This CDR3 comprises 14 residues. After removal of 6 bases from V and 1 base from J, the junction contained 6 bases not matched to a gene. The germline CDR1 and CDR2 sequences are SQVTM and ANQGSEA. The DNA for the CDR3 is TGCAGCGTGACCGGGACTAGAGGCACAGATACGCAGTATTTT. Translation: CSVTGTRGTDTQYF.

The rearrangement uses TRBV7-9 and TRBJ2-7; D is perhaps TRBD1 (6 bases). The germline gives CDR1 SEHNR, CDR2 FQNEAQ (reference sequence). The CDR3 has 15 amino acids. Trimming took off 10 bases at V and 1 base at J, with 20 bases between the two ends. DNA of the CDR3: TGTGCCACCTTAGGGGGAGCGGTAGGATCCTACGAGCAGTACTTC. Its translation: CATLGGAVGSYEQYF.

The rearrangement links TRBV30 to TRBJ2-7; possible D gene TRBD2, 6 bases. CDR3 length: 14 residues. Trimming cost V 2 bases and J 0 bases, with 11 bases left between them. Germline V gene sequence: CDR1 GTSNPN, CDR2 SVGIG (reference sequence). CDR3 loop: CAWSLGLSSYEQYF. The CDR3 DNA reads TGTGCCTGGAGTCTGGGACTGAGCTCCTACGAGCAGTACTTC.

This clonotype was recorded many times. The V gene is TRBV7-9, the J gene TRBJ2-3; 8 bases line up with TRBD2. The CDR3 runs to 17 residues. The trim removed 6 bases at V and 0 bases at J, leaving 11 bases unmatched. Germline V gives CDR1 SEHNR, CDR2 FQNEAQ (reference sequence). The CDR3 DNA is TGTGCCAGCAGTTGGATTGTAGCGGGGACTAGCACAGATACGCAGTATTTT. It is translated as CASSWIVAGTSTDTQYF.

This clonotype appeared a few times. The chain combines TRBV2 with TRBJ2-7; D call uncertain. Germline lookup yields CDR1 SNHLY and CDR2 FYNNEI. CDR3 length: 11 amino acids. The ends were cut back, 4 bases at V and 7 bases at J, with 8 bases in the middle. CDR3 sequence (DNA): TGTGCCAGCAGTGCTCCCGCGGAGCAGTACTTC. This translates into CASSAPAEQYF. Filled out from reference TRBV2 and TRBJ2-7, the complete variable domain reads EPEVTQTPSHQVTQMGQEVILRCVPISNHLYFYWYRQILGQKVEFLVSFYNNEISEKSEIFDDQFSVERPDGSNFTLKIRSTKLEDSAMYFCASSAPAEQYFGPGTRLTVT.

The gene calls are TRBV24-1 and TRBJ2-7; D is unclear. The CDR3 spans 12 residues. Between the trimmed V and J ends, which lost 5 bases and 5 bases, there was a span of 9 bases. Looked up from germline, CDR1 is KGHDR and CDR2 is SFDVKD. The CDR3 is CATSGLAHEQYF. DNA of the CDR3: TGTGCCACCAGTGGCCTTGCCCACGAGCAGTACTTC.

The gene calls are TRBV29-1 and TRBJ2-2; no clear D. This CDR3 is built from 13 residues. Trimming shortened V by 4 bases and J by 6 bases, and 12 bases separated the two germline ends. Germline CDR1 reads SQVTM; CDR2 reads ANQGSEA. The CDR3 loop reads CSVGLRFSGELFF. CDR3 coding DNA: TGCAGCGTTGGTCTAAGGTTTTCCGGGGAGCTGTTTTTT.